Below, one T cell receptor (beta chain) is given with its context. This sample stems from a study of CD8 T cells in Susac syndrome. The ends were cut back, 1 base at V and 1 base at J, with 15 bases in the middle. CDR3 length: 17 amino acids. Germline loops: CDR1 LGHNA, CDR2 YSLEER. An input of roughly 0.45 to 1 ug of RNA was subjected to reverse transcription using random hexamers. TCR beta CDR3 was amplified by immunoSEQ multiplex PCR. This amplification extended across 54 Vbeta and 13 Jbeta segments. MiXCR was run by TCRdb on the immunoSEQ multiplex PCR reads, yielding one entry per CDR3 protein. This table holds a few hundred thousand distinct CDR3 sequences, approximately 85% found once.

The source of this sequence is a human donor with multiple sclerosis. Sequencing used CD8+ T cells from PBMCs. This sequence joins TRBV4-3 and TRBJ2-3, with D tentatively TRBD1 or TRBD2 (5 bases each). CDR3 sequence reads: CASSQGVGGDGTDTQYF. DNA of the CDR3: TGCGCCAGCAGCCAAGGGGTGGGTGGGGACGGCACAGATACGCAGTATTTT.